Listed below are T cell receptor beta chains from one sample, sequenced in a study of T-cell reconstitution after alpha-beta-depleted transplantation in children. A single record per CDR3 protein comes from TCRdb applying MiXCR to the PCR reads. Found here are about 610,000 distinct CDR3 sequences, over 9.5% of them singletons; the top ten hold about 4.3%. This material consisted of PBMCs from the stem cell graft donor, taken from the stem cell graft. The source is a human donor who donated a stem cell graft to a child with acute myeloid leukemia. CDR3s include the opening cysteine and the closing phenylalanine or tryptophan. Fields, in order: clone size, D gene, J gene, V gene, CDR3 DNA, CDR3 protein. The D gene is left open where the match is weak. Only some rows state a clone size, as once, few, many or a class for expanded clones.

few,NA,TRBJ2-7,TRBV20-1,TGCAGTGCTAGTCTCGACGCTAGCTACGAGCAGTACTTC,CSASLDASYEQYF
few,TRBD2,TRBJ2-5,TRBV6-5,TGTGCCACGGGGGGGAGGGAGACCCAGTACTTC,CATGGRETQYF
NA,TRBD2,TRBJ2-3,TRBV20-1,TGCAGTGCTAGAGATCCCGCTAGCGGGCCCGTCACAGATACGCAGTATTTT,CSARDPASGPVTDTQYF
few,NA,TRBJ1-2,TRBV25-1,TGTGCCAGCAGTGGGGGGGCGGATAACTATGGCTACACCTTC,CASSGGADNYGYTF
NA,TRBD2,TRBJ2-5,TRBV25-1,TGTGCCAGCAGTGAACCGGGACTACAAGAGACCCAGTACTTC,CASSEPGLQETQYF
NA,NA,TRBJ2-3,TRBV6-1,TGTGCCAGCAGTAGTACCCGTCCGGGACATTACGGGACAGATACGCAGTATTTT,CASSSTRPGHYGTDTQYF
NA,NA,TRBJ2-6,TRBV20-1,TGCAGTGCTAGGGACGTCTCTGGGGCCAACGTCCTGACTTTC,CSARDVSGANVLTF
few,NA,TRBJ1-5,TRBV28,TGTGCCAGCACTTTCCGACGAGGCAACTTCAATCAGCCCCAGCATTTT,CASTFRRGNFNQPQHF
NA,NA,TRBJ2-7,TRBV7-3,TGTGCCAGCAGCTTTTCGCCGGGTCTAAGCGAGCAGTACTTC,CASSFSPGLSEQYF
NA,NA,TRBJ1-1,TRBV7-7,TGTGCTAGCAGCCCTCGGACAGATGGTGAAGCTTTCTTT,CASSPRTDGEAFF
NA,TRBD1,TRBJ2-3,TRBV7-2,TGTGCCAGCAGCTTGGGAACAGGGGTCGGTACGCAGTATTTT,CASSLGTGVGTQYF
NA,TRBD2,TRBJ2-3,TRBV24-1,TGTGCCACCAGAGGGGAAGCTAGCGGAGGTCCGGGTACGCAGTATTTT,CATRGEASGGPGTQYF
NA,NA,TRBJ1-4,TRBV7-9,TGTGCCAGCAGCTGGGACGGGGATGAAAAACTGTTTTTT,CASSWDGDEKLFF
NA,NA,TRBJ1-2,TRBV20-1,TGCAGTGCTAGAAGGGATAACTATGGCTACACCTTC,CSARRDNYGYTF
many,TRBD2,TRBJ2-5,TRBV7-2,TGTGCCAGCAGCCCACGACTAGCGGTAGGAGAGACCCAGTACTTC,CASSPRLAVGETQYF
few,NA,TRBJ2-3,TRBV7-2,TGTGCCAGCAACCTCGGACGGCGCGTGGCAGATACGCAGTATTTT,CASNLGRRVADTQYF
NA,TRBD1,TRBJ1-5,TRBV20-1,TGCAGTGCTAGGGACAGGGGGCTTGGCAATCAGCCCCAGCATTTT,CSARDRGLGNQPQHF
many,TRBD2,TRBJ2-1,TRBV5-1,TGCGCCAGCAGCAATAGCGGGAGGGCCTTCGATGAGCAGTTCTTC,CASSNSGRAFDEQFF
NA,TRBD1,TRBJ2-4,TRBV7-2,TGTGCCAGCAGCTCGGGACAGGGACTAGCCAAAAACATTCAGTACTTC,CASSSGQGLAKNIQYF
NA,NA,TRBJ1-1,TRBV18,TGTGCCAGCTCACCATCCCTCAAAGAGAACACTGAAGCTTTCTTT,CASSPSLKENTEAFF
NA,TRBD2,TRBJ2-1,TRBV5-1,TGCGCCAGCAGCCTCGGGACTAGCCGGACGAATGAGCAGTTCTTC,CASSLGTSRTNEQFF
many,TRBD1,TRBJ1-5,TRBV20-1,TGCAGTGCTAGGGGACAGGGGGCCAATCAGCCCCAGCATTTT,CSARGQGANQPQHF
NA,TRBD1,TRBJ2-6,TRBV5-1,TGCGCCAGCAGCTGGACAGGGACTGGGGCCAACGTCCTGACTTTC,CASSWTGTGANVLTF
many,NA,TRBJ1-5,TRBV7-9,TGTGCCAGCAGCGGGGAAAATCAGCCCCAGCATTTT,CASSGENQPQHF